This T cell receptor (beta chain) was found in a study of OX40 agonist ivuxolimab in advanced cancers. Looking at the study overall: Ivuxolimab was an agonistic, fully human IgG2 monoclonal antibody directed against OX40 (CD134), a costimulatory receptor. Intravenous ivuxolimab was administered to patients every 2 weeks at six dose levels: 0.01, 0.1, 0.3, 1.5, 3 and 10 mg/kg. The dose-escalation cohort was 82.7% male with a mean age of approximately 60 years, ranging from roughly 20 to 80. Partial responses were achieved by three dose-escalation patients, of whom one had hepatocellular carcinoma and two had cutaneous melanoma. The purpose of peripheral TCRbeta sequencing was to test whether ivuxolimab changed TCR sequence diversity and led to clonal T-cell expansion. Prior anti-PD-1, anti-PD-L1 or anti-CTLA-4 therapy was permitted, and approximately 41% of dose-escalation patients had received checkpoint inhibitors. The paper describes the monotherapy dose-escalation part (N of about 54 patients) of the phase I trial of ivuxolimab. Of the 50 to 55 patients in dose escalation, around 19 had hepatocellular carcinoma, around 15 had melanoma, 9 had renal cell carcinoma and 9 had head and neck cancer.

As concerns this clone: Its antigen remains undetermined. No qualities accompany the bases; no much larger clone lies one base away.

V is cut back by 5 bases and J by 1 base, with 5 bases in the junction unmatched. Spanning cysteine to phenylalanine, the CDR3 consists of 15 amino acids. The only DNA kept is the CDR3, 45 bases in frame from the first base. Taken from the germline V gene (reference sequence), the CDR1 and CDR2 loops are SEHNR and FQNEAQ. Genomic DNA was extracted from sorted cells for sequencing of the TCRbeta CDR3 region. The immunoSEQ Assay was used for sequencing of TCRbeta CDR3 regions. TCRdb's version of the immuneACCESS table is confined to in-frame rearrangements and falls short of the full clone set. An unresolved V gene accounts for under half of the shortfall where checked; the remainder is of unknown origin. This sample gives 50,000 to 70,000 clones in total; roughly nine tenths of them show up just once. Roughly an eighth of the sample lies in the top ten. Patients with a history of autoimmune disease or receiving systemic immunosuppression were excluded from the trial. Peripheral blood for TCR sequencing was drawn from every dose cohort at baseline, at cycle 4 day 1 and at cycle 7 day 1. Samples came from an open-label, multicenter, first-in-human phase I dose-escalation trial of ivuxolimab. Adults with locally advanced or metastatic head and neck squamous cell, hepatocellular, melanoma or renal cell carcinoma were enrolled in the trial. CD4+ and CD8+ T cells were sorted separately from peripheral blood before TCR sequencing.

Study-wide conclusions, independent of this receptor: Low levels of normalized T-cell clonal expansion were also shown by some nonresponding patients. Which antigens the clonally expanded peripheral T cells were specific for was not determined. On average, CD8+ T cells showed more expanded clones than CD4+ T cells after ivuxolimab. At doses of 0.1 to 3.0 mg/kg, clonal expansion of both CD4+ and CD8+ blood T cells was observed from baseline to week 6. Partial responders in the 0.1-3.0 mg/kg groups had among the lowest normalized peripheral clonal expansion, especially among CD8+ T cells.

The material was CD4+ or CD8+ T cells sorted from blood, obtained in a trial of the OX40 agonist ivuxolimab. The chain couples TRBV7-9 to TRBJ1-5, and 7 junctional nucleotides match TRBD1. The sequence came from an adult with an advanced solid tumor such as melanoma, head and neck, liver or kidney cancer. The DNA is as follows: TGTGCCAGCAGCGCGGAGGGGGCGAGCAATCAGCCCCAGCATTTT. It is translated as CASSAEGASNQPQHF. The reference TRBV7-9 and TRBJ1-5 proteins fill in what lies around the CDR3, so the full variable domain reads DTGVSQNPRHKITKRGQNVTFRCDPISEHNRLYWYRQTLGQGPEFLTYFQNEAQLEKSRLLSDRFSAERPKGSFSTLEIQRTEQGDSAMYLCASSAEGASNQPQHFGDGTRLSIL.